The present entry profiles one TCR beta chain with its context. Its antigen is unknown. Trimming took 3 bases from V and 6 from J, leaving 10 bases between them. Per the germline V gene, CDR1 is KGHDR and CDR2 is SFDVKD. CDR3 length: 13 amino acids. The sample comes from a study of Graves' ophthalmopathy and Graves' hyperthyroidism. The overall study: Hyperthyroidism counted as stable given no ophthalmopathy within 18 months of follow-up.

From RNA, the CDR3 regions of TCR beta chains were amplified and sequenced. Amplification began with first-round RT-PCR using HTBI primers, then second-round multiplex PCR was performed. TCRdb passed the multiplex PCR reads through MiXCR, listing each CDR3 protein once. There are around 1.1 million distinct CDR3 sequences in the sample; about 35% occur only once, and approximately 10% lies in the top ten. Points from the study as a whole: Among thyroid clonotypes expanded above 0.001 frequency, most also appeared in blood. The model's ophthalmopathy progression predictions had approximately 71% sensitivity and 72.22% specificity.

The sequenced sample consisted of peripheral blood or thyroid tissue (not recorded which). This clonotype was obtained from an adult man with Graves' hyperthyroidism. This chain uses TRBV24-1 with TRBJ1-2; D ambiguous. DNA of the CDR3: TGTGCCACCAGTGATCTAACTTCTAATGGCTACACCTTC. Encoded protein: CATSDLTSNGYTF.